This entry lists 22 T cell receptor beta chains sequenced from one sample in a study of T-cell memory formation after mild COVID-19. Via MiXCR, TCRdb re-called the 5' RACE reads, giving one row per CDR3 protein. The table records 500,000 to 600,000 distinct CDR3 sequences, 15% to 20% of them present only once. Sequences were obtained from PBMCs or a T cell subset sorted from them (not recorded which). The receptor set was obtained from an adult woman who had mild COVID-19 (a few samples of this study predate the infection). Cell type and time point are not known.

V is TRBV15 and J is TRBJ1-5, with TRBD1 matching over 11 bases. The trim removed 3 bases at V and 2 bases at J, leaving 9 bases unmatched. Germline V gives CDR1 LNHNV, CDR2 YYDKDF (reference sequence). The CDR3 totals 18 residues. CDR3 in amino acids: CATSRRGQGARGNQPQHF. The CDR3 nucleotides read TGTGCCACCAGCAGGCGAGGACAGGGGGCGAGAGGCAATCAGCCCCAGCATTTT.

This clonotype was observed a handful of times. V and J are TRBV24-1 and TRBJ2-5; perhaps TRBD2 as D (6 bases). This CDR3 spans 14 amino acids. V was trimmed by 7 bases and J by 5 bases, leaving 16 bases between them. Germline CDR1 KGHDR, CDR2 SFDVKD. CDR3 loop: CATRKGPGEETQYF. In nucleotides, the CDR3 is TGTGCCACCAGGAAGGGGCCGGGGGAGGAGACCCAGTACTTC.

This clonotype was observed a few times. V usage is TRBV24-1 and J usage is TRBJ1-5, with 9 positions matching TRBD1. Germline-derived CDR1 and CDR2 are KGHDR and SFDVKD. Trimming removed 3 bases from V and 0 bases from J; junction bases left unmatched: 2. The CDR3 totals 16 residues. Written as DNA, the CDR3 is TGTGCCACCAGTGATGCGGGACAGGGTAGCAATCAGCCCCAGCATTTT. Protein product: CATSDAGQGSNQPQHF.

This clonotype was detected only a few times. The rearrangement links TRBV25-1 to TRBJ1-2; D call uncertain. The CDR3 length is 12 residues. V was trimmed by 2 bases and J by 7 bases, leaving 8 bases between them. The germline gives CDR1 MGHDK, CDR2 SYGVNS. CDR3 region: CASSEQDGGYTF. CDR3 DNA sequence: TGTGCCAGCAGTGAACAGGACGGTGGCTACACCTTC.

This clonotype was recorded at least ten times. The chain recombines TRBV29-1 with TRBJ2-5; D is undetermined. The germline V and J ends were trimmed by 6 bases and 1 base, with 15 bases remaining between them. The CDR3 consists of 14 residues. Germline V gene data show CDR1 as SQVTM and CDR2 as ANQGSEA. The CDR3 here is CSVGYLLVQETQYF. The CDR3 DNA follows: TGCAGCGTCGGGTACTTGTTGGTCCAAGAGACCCAGTACTTC.

The CDR3 region is CSASRLAGGPSRTDTQYF. The CDR3 DNA sequence: TGCAGTGCTAGTCGGCTAGCGGGAGGCCCGTCCCGCACAGATACGCAGTATTTT. The V gene is TRBV20-1, the J gene TRBJ2-3, with 11 bases that match TRBD2. The germline V gene encodes CDR1 DFQATT and CDR2 SNEGSKA (reference sequence). The CDR3 length is 18 residues. V lost 3 bases to trimming and J lost 1 base; unmatched junction nucleotides: 12.

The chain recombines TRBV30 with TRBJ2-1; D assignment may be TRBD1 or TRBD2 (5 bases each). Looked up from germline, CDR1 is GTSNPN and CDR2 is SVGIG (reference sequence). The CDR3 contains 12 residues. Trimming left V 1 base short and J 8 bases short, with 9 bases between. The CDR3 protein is CAWSAQGDEQFF. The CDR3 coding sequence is TGTGCCTGGAGTGCCCAGGGAGATGAGCAGTTCTTC.

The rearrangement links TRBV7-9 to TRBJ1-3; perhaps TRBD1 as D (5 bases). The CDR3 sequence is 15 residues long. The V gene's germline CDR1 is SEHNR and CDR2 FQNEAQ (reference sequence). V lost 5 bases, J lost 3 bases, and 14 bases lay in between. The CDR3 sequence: CASSQLDSFGNTIYF. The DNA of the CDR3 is TGTGCCAGCAGCCAACTAGACAGTTTTGGAAACACCATATATTTT.

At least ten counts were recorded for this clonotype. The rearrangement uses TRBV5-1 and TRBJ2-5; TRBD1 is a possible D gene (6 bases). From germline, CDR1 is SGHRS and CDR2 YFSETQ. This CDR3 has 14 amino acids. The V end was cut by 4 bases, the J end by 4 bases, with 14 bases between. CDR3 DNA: TGCGCCAGCAGCACGCAGAGCAGGGGAGAGACCCAGTACTTC. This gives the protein CASSTQSRGETQYF.

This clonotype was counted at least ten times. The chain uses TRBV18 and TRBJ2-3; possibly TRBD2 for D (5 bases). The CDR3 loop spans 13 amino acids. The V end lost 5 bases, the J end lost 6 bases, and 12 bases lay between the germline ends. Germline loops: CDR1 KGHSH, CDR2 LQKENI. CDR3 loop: CASSGLGEDTQYF. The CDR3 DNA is TGTGCCAGCTCAGGCCTTGGGGAGGATACGCAGTATTTT.

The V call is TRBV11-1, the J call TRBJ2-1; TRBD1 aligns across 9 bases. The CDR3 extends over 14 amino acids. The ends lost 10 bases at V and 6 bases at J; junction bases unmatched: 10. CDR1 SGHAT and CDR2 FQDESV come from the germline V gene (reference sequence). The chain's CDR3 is CATRGGTGINEQFF. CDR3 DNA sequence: TGTGCCACCCGAGGAGGGACAGGGATCAATGAGCAGTTCTTC.

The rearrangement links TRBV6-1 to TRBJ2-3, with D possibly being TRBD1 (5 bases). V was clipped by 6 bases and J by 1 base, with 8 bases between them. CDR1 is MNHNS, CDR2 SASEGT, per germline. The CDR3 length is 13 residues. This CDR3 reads CASSRARTDTQYF. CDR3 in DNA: TGTGCCAGCAGCAGGGCCCGCACAGATACGCAGTATTTT.

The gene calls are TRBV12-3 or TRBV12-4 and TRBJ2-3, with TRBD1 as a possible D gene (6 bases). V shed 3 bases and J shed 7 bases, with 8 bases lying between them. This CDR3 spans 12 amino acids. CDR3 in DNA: TGTGCCAGCAGTTTCGACAGGTATACGCAGTATTTT. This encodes CASSFDRYTQYF.

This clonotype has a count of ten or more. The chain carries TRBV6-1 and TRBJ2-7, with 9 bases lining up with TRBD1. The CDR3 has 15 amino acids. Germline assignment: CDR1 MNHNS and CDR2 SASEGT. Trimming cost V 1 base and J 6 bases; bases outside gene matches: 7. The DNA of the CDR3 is TGTGCCAGCAGTGAAGAGACAGGGGGACCGACCGAGCAGTACTTC. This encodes CASSEETGGPTEQYF.

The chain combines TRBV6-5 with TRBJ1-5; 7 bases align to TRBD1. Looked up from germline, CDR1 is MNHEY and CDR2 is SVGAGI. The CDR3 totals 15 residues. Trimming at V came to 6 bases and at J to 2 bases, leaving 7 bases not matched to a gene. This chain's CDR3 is CASRGGERGNQPQHF. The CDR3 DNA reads TGTGCCAGCAGAGGGGGCGAAAGGGGCAATCAGCCCCAGCATTTT.

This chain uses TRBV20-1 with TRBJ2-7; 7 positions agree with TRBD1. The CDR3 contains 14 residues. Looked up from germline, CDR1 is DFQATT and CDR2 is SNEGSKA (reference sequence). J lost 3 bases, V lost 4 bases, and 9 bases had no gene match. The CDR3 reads CSATLQGLGYEQYF. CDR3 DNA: TGCAGTGCTACCCTACAGGGGTTAGGCTACGAGCAGTACTTC.

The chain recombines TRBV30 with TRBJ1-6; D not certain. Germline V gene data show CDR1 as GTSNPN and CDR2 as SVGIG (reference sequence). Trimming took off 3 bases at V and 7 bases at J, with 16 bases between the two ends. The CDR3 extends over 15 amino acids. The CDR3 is CAWSASPRANSPLHF. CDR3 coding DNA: TGTGCCTGGAGCGCCAGCCCTCGAGCAAATTCACCCCTCCACTTT.

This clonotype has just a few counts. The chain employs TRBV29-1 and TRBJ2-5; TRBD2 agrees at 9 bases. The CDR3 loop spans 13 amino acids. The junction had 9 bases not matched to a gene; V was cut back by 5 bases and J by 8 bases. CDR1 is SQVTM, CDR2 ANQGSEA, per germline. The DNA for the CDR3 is TGCAGCGTTTCTAGCGGGATATCTGGCACCCAGTACTTC. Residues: CSVSSGISGTQYF.

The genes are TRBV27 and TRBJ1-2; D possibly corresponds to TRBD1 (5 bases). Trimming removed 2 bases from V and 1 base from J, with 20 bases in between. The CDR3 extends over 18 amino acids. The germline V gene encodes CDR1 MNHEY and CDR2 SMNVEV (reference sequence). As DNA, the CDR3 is TGTGCCAGCAGTTTAGGCCCGTCTCGCGGGGGTCATAACTATGGCTACACCTTC. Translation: CASSLGPSRGGHNYGYTF.

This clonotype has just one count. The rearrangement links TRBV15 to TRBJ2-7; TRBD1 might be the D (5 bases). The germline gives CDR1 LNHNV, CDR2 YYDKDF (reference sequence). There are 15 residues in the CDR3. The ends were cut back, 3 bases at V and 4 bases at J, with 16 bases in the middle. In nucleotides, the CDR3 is TGTGCCACCAGCAGCCAGGACAATGTGGGGTACGAGCAGTACTTC. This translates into CATSSQDNVGYEQYF.

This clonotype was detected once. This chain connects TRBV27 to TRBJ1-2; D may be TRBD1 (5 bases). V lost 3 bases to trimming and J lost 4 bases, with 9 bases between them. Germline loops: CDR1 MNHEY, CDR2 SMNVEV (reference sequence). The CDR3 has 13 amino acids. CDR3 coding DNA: TGTGCCAGCAGTTTCGACAGACTCTATGGCTACACCTTC. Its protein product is CASSFDRLYGYTF.

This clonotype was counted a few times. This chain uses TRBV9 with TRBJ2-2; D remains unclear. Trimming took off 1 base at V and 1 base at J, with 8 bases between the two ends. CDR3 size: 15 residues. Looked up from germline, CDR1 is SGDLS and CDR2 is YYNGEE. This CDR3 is CASSVRRMNTGELFF. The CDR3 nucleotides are TGTGCCAGCAGCGTACGTCGGATGAACACCGGGGAGCTGTTTTTT. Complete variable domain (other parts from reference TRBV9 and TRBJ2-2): DSGVTQTPKHLITATGQRVTLRCSPRSGDLSVYWYQQSLDQGLQFLIQYYNGEERAKGNILERFSAQQFPDLHSELNLSSLELGDSALYFCASSVRRMNTGELFFGEGSRLTVL.